The following is a TCR beta chain sequence with its context. This entry is derived from a study of blood T cell repertoires in COVID-19. As for the study in general: COVID-19 samples from acute and convalescent phases originated in the United States, Italy and Spain. Sample material is recorded as cDNA or gDNA derived from T cells, B-cell-depleted T cells, or PBMCs.

CDR1 MDHEN and CDR2 SYDVKM come from the germline V gene. The J segment lost 3 bases and the V segment lost 7 bases, leaving 13 bases of the junction unmatched. This CDR3 has 16 amino acids. Per the study methods: Amplification of reference gene primers provided the estimated nucleated cell counts. Clones were sequenced by immunoSEQ multiplex PCR, and TCRdb holds only the in-frame ones, with some missing. Clone size and the V and J calls come from that table; the DNA yielded D and trimming. The sample has hundreds of thousands of clones, roughly 86% seen once. The clonotype comes from a woman in her twenties or thirties who had recovered from COVID-19. The V gene is TRBV28, the J gene TRBJ1-2; TRBD1 matches at 8 bases. The sample consisted of peripheral blood. The CDR3 sequence: CASTALGAGGDYGYTF. The CDR3 nucleotides are TGTGCCAGCACCGCCCTAGGGGCAGGGGGCGACTATGGCTACACCTTC.